This T cell receptor beta chain originates from a study of T-cell reconstitution after alpha-beta-depleted transplantation in children. Regarding the study as a whole: Surviving recipient T cells and thymic progenitors underlay high day-60 TCRbeta diversity in some patients.

A note on this clonotype: The antigen remains unidentified.

The CDR3 runs to 13 residues. CDR1 and CDR2 from the germline V gene are SQVTM and ANQGSEA. V shed 7 bases and J shed 7 bases, with 19 bases lying between them. Preparing the TCRbeta library involved the use of unique molecular identifiers. In TCRdb, the PCR reads were re-called with MiXCR into one record per CDR3 protein. This sample yields roughly 200,000 distinct CDR3 sequences, of which approximately 8.4% are seen a single time; 35% belongs to the top ten. Sequenced material: PBMCs, mostly from graft donor cells, taken 360 days after TCRalphabeta/CD19-depleted stem cell transplant. The receptor was derived from a male patient aged 2-15 years who had a stem cell transplant for acute myeloid leukemia, so the T cells may come from the graft donor. The chain carries TRBV29-1 and TRBJ1-2, with a tentative D call TRBD1 (5 bases). The CDR3 nucleotides are TGCAGCGCACCAACGGGACCGCTTTCTGGCTACACCTTC. Protein product: CSAPTGPLSGYTF.